This entry lists 24 T cell receptor beta chains sequenced from one sample in a study of shared clonotypes between healthy human individuals. The protocol was immunoSEQ multiplex PCR, while the TCRdb copy is restricted to in-frame clones and leaves out a portion. The data show around 530,000 clones, around 76% seen once. Material: PBMCs. Receptors were obtained from a woman in her forties in good health. Some clones in this sample may be carry-over from other donors' samples.

The J gene is TRBJ1-5, the V gene TRBV9, with 10 bases lining up with TRBD1. V trimming: 9 bases; J trimming: 2 bases; junction bases outside the gene matches: 8. The CDR3 length is 15 residues. The germline gives CDR1 SGDLS, CDR2 YYNGEE. In DNA form, the CDR3 reads TGTGCCAATGGGGGACAGGGGAACGGCAATCAGCCCCAGCATTTT. It specifies CANGGQGNGNQPQHF.

With regard to this clone: A much larger clonotype is one base distant, so this may be a read error. V usage is TRBV11-2 and J usage is TRBJ2-5; TRBD2 might be the D (5 bases). The CDR3 is 15 amino acids. Germline CDR1 and CDR2: SGHAT and FQNNGV. The germline V and J ends were trimmed by 4 bases and 7 bases, with 19 bases remaining between them. CDR3 sequence: CASSSRVATEGTQYF. CDR3 DNA: TGTGCCAGCAGCTCGAGGGTAGCGACCGAAGGGACCCAGTACTTC.

The J gene is TRBJ2-7, the V gene TRBV28; 8 bases map to TRBD2. This CDR3 is built from 15 residues. CDR1 is MDHEN and CDR2 is SYDVKM in the germline V gene. Losses at the gene ends were 3 bases for V and 6 bases for J; bases not matched to a gene: 10. The CDR3 DNA reads TGTGCCAGCAGTTTGGCGGGAGGTCCCCCTGGCGAGCAGTACTTC. This codes for CASSLAGGPPGEQYF.

J is TRBJ1-2 and V is TRBV18; 8 bases are a match to TRBD1. Trimming removed 6 bases from V and 4 bases from J; junction bases left unmatched: 7. Germline V gives CDR1 KGHSH, CDR2 LQKENI. The CDR3 length is 14 residues. The CDR3 is CASSGDRTLYGYTF. The CDR3 DNA is TGTGCCAGCTCGGGGGACAGGACGCTCTATGGCTACACCTTC.

The chain employs TRBV28 and TRBJ2-3; 9 bases match TRBD2. Germline CDR1 is MDHEN and CDR2 is SYDVKM. J was trimmed by 0 bases and V by 9 bases; bases with no gene match: 1. The CDR3 runs to 13 residues. The CDR3 DNA is TGTGCCAGTACTAGCGGGAGCACAGATACGCAGTATTTT. Amino acid sequence: CASTSGSTDTQYF.

This chain connects TRBV28 to TRBJ2-7; TRBD1 is a possible D gene (5 bases). Trimming stripped 6 bases from V and 0 bases from J, with 9 bases between. Germline CDR1 reads MDHEN; CDR2 reads SYDVKM. The CDR3 is 13 residues long. The CDR3 is CASRTVNSYEQYF. CDR3 nucleotides: TGTGCCAGCAGGACAGTCAACTCCTACGAGCAGTACTTC.

The rearrangement uses TRBV5-1 and TRBJ1-1; D ambiguous. Germline V gene sequence: CDR1 SGHRS, CDR2 YFSETQ. V gave up 4 bases and J gave up 1 base, with 8 bases separating them. This CDR3 spans 13 amino acids. The CDR3 spells CASSVGPNTEAFF. CDR3 nucleotide sequence: TGCGCCAGCAGCGTAGGGCCGAACACTGAAGCTTTCTTT.

The chain carries TRBV7-2 and TRBJ2-7; 8 bases agree with TRBD1. V shed 1 base and J 4 bases; nucleotides not matched to a gene: 12. CDR3 length: 17 residues. Germline V gives CDR1 SGHTA, CDR2 FQGNSA. The CDR3 loop is CASSLGSRDRISYEQYF. The DNA for the CDR3 is TGTGCCAGCAGCTTAGGGAGCAGGGACAGGATATCGTACGAGCAGTACTTC.

The chain carries TRBV6-1 and TRBJ1-2; D remains unclear. Looked up from germline, CDR1 is MNHNS and CDR2 is SASEGT. The ends were cut back, 7 bases at V and 5 bases at J, with 17 bases in the middle. This CDR3 comprises 14 residues. CDR3 protein: CASNPVLHAYGYTF. The CDR3 DNA is TGTGCCAGCAACCCGGTTCTACACGCATATGGCTACACCTTC.

This chain joins TRBV9 and TRBJ2-3; TRBD2 matches at 10 bases. Germline lookup yields CDR1 SGDLS and CDR2 YYNGEE. Unmatched junction bases numbered 3, after V lost 3 bases and J lost 5 bases. This CDR3 has 14 amino acids. The DNA for the CDR3 is TGTGCCAGCAGCGCACGGACTAGCGGAGATACGCAGTATTTT. As protein: CASSARTSGDTQYF.

The chain couples TRBV7-6 to TRBJ2-1, with D tentatively TRBD1 or TRBD2 (6 bases each). V was pared by 4 bases and J by 7 bases, with 17 bases between. The CDR3 spans 15 residues. The germline CDR1 and CDR2 sequences are SGHVS and FNYEAQ. CDR3 nucleotide sequence: TGTGCCAGCAGCTCCACAGACCAGGGGAGGAATGAGCAGTTCTTC. Protein product: CASSSTDQGRNEQFF.

The chain links TRBV27 to TRBJ1-2; 7 nucleotides match TRBD1. Germline V gene sequence: CDR1 MNHEY, CDR2 SMNVEV (reference sequence). Unmatched junction bases numbered 7, after V lost 3 bases and J lost 3 bases. This CDR3 is built from 15 residues. CDR3 loop: CASSFRGGYDYGYTF. The CDR3 nucleotides are TGTGCCAGCAGTTTTCGAGGGGGCTACGACTATGGCTACACCTTC.

This clone has just a few counts. V gene TRBV5-6 combines with J gene TRBJ1-4; D remains unclear. Germline-derived CDR1 and CDR2 are SGHDT and YYEEEE. The ends were cut back, 1 base at V and 0 bases at J, with 7 bases in the middle. The CDR3 extends over 15 amino acids. CDR3: CASSLLGSTNEKLFF. CDR3 sequence (DNA): TGTGCCAGCAGCTTGTTGGGCTCAACTAATGAAAAACTGTTTTTT.

The chain recombines TRBV27 with TRBJ1-2; possible D gene TRBD1, 6 bases. Per germline, CDR1 MNHEY and CDR2 SMNVEV (reference sequence). The V end was cut by 4 bases, the J end by 2 bases, with 8 bases between. The CDR3 totals 13 residues. The CDR3 spells CASSWTANYGYTF. CDR3 coding DNA: TGTGCCAGCAGTTGGACAGCGAACTATGGCTACACCTTC.

This chain uses TRBV28 with TRBJ1-1; no firm D call. V lost 6 bases and J lost 3, with 11 bases in between. The length of the CDR3 is 13 residues. Germline V gene sequence: CDR1 MDHEN, CDR2 SYDVKM. The CDR3: CASSLGRYTEAFF. CDR3 in DNA: TGTGCCAGCAGCCTGGGGAGGTACACTGAAGCTTTCTTT.

The genes are TRBV27 and TRBJ2-5; D unresolved. Trimming took off 3 bases at V and 3 bases at J, with 11 bases between the two ends. This CDR3 spans 14 amino acids. CDR1 is MNHEY and CDR2 is SMNVEV in the germline V gene (reference sequence). CDR3 loop: CASSFWGAKETQYF. The CDR3 DNA follows: TGTGCCAGCAGTTTTTGGGGTGCGAAAGAGACCCAGTACTTC.

This clone has ten or more counts. The chain combines TRBV28 with TRBJ2-7, with 9 positions matching TRBD2. This CDR3 comprises 15 residues. With 5 bases clipped from V and 2 bases from J, the junction kept 7 bases outside the gene matches. Germline loops: CDR1 MDHEN, CDR2 SYDVKM. The CDR3 DNA sequence: TGTGCCAGCAGTCCTAGCGGGATGAGCCCCTACGAGCAGTACTTC. Protein sequence: CASSPSGMSPYEQYF.

V gene TRBV5-1 combines with J gene TRBJ1-4; 7 bases fit TRBD1. The CDR3 runs to 15 residues. With V trimmed by 1 base and J by 8 bases, 8 bases remained unmatched. Germline V gene data show CDR1 as SGHRS and CDR2 as YFSETQ. The CDR3 DNA reads TGCGCCAGCAGCTTGCGCGGCAGGGGGGACGAAAAACTGTTTTTT. This translates into CASSLRGRGDEKLFF.

This clone occurred once. This could be a read error, since a much larger clone is one nucleotide away. The CDR3 sequence is CAISGTGNTEAFF. CDR3 DNA: TGTGCCATCAGTGGGACAGGGAACACTGAAGCTTTCTTT. V and J are TRBV10-3 and TRBJ1-1; 7 bases agree with TRBD1. V shed 4 bases, J shed 1 base, and the junction held 0 bases outside the gene matches. The CDR3 has 13 residues. Germline CDR1 is ENHRY and CDR2 is SYGVKD.

The gene calls are TRBV27 and TRBJ2-4; the D is unclear. Germline V gene data show CDR1 as MNHEY and CDR2 as SMNVEV (reference sequence). Trimming left V 4 bases short and J 7 bases short, with 20 bases between. The CDR3 contains 16 residues. The CDR3 coding sequence is TGTGCCAGCAGTTCCCCTCCAAACCTCCTGGGGAACATTCAGTACTTC. It encodes CASSSPPNLLGNIQYF.

The chain carries TRBV25-1 and TRBJ2-3; D call uncertain. This CDR3 has 14 amino acids. Germline CDR1 MGHDK, CDR2 SYGVNS. V dropped 4 bases and J dropped 2 bases, with 10 bases sitting between them. CDR3 residues: CASSGRVITDTQYF. In DNA, the CDR3 is TGTGCCAGCAGTGGACGGGTTATCACAGATACGCAGTATTTT.

The V and J genes are TRBV5-1 and TRBJ2-3; D tentatively fits TRBD1 or TRBD2 (5 bases each). The V end was cut by 1 base, the J end by 2 bases, with 11 bases between. Germline lookup yields CDR1 SGHRS and CDR2 YFSETQ. CDR3 length: 15 amino acids. The CDR3 sequence: CASSLYLGDTDTQYF. DNA of the CDR3: TGCGCCAGCAGCTTGTATTTGGGGGACACAGATACGCAGTATTTT.

The chain joins TRBV25-1 to TRBJ1-1; perhaps TRBD1 as D (5 bases). The V gene lost 11 bases and the J gene lost 4 bases, with 20 bases spanning the gap. The V gene's germline CDR1 is MGHDK and CDR2 SYGVNS. CDR3 length: 14 amino acids. CDR3 amino acids: CAVKGTATGTEAFF. CDR3 in DNA: TGTGCCGTCAAAGGGACCGCGACCGGCACTGAAGCTTTCTTT.

V and J are TRBV18 and TRBJ1-5; D possibly corresponds to TRBD1 (6 bases). Trimming removed 4 bases at V and 3 bases at J, with 19 bases between. CDR3 length: 17 residues. The germline CDR1 and CDR2 sequences are KGHSH and LQKENI. The CDR3 reads CASSLSRARGLNQPQHF. The DNA of the CDR3 is TGTGCCAGCTCACTTTCTCGGGCTCGGGGGCTCAATCAGCCCCAGCATTTT.